The source of this T cell receptor beta chain is a study of T cell changes during pregnancy in multiple sclerosis (dated 2019 in TCRdb). About the full investigation: Changes in the T cell repertoire over the course of pregnancy were examined in this study in women with multiple sclerosis.

As for this clone: Its antigen remains unidentified. One base away there is no much larger clone; base qualities are not given.

CDR1 SGHTA and CDR2 FQGNSA were looked up in the germline V gene. Inclusive of the bounding cysteine and phenylalanine, the CDR3 is 14 residues long. Solely the CDR3 DNA is kept, with 42 bases framed from the first base. A distance of 13 bases separates the germline ends of V and J, which lose 4 bases and 3 bases respectively. Receptor amplification or capture employed the immunoSEQ multiplex PCR assay. TCRdb obtained this table from immuneACCESS and retained in-frame rearrangements with V and J assigned. These tables miss some clones; where compared with another copy, unresolved V genes account for less than half of the shortfall, and the remainder is unexplained. This sample is represented by approximately 88,000 clones; around 94% of them were singletons. The ten largest account for 0.65% to 0.95% of the sample.

Sequences were derived from peripheral blood, sampled in the third trimester of pregnancy. This receptor chain uses TRBV7-2 and TRBJ2-7; the D region possibly corresponds to TRBD2 (6 bases align). The receptor comes from a female donor with multiple sclerosis, enrolled in a pregnancy study. The CDR3: CASSSGDWDYEQYF. The nucleotide sequence is TGTGCCAGCAGCTCCGGGGACTGGGACTACGAGCAGTACTTC.